The 19 T cell receptor beta chains below come from one sample, sequenced in a study of CD8+ T cells in alopecia areata. Treatment indicated: oral pan-JAK inhibitor, 5-10 mg twice daily. Extraction and reverse transcription of RNA yielded cDNA as the sequencing template. Sequencing used immunoSEQ multiplex PCR; TCRdb keeps in-frame clones, though not all of them. This sample has 150,000 to 200,000 clones, with roughly two thirds found just once. The sequencing here drew on CD4+ T cells sorted from blood, taken at week 4, from a patient treated with tofacitinib. The receptors originated from a human donor with alopecia areata.

This chain joins TRBV30 and TRBJ1-3; D is ambiguous. This CDR3 spans 14 amino acids. From germline, CDR1 is GTSNPN and CDR2 SVGIG (reference sequence). The V end lost 5 bases, the J end lost 0 bases, and 11 bases lay between the germline ends. CDR3 amino acids: CAWQPPSSGNTIYF. The CDR3, as DNA: TGTGCCTGGCAGCCCCCTAGCTCTGGAAACACCATATATTTT.

The chain employs TRBV5-4 and TRBJ2-3; no clear D. Germline V CDR1 and CDR2: SGHNT, YYREEE (reference sequence). The CDR3 contains 13 residues. V shed 5 bases and J shed 0 bases, with 7 bases lying between them. CDR3 residues: CASRPDSTDTQYF. The CDR3 region has the DNA TGTGCCAGCAGGCCTGACAGCACAGATACGCAGTATTTT. The whole variable domain, filled in from reference TRBV5-4 and TRBJ2-3, reads ETGVTQSPTHLIKTRGQQVTLRCSSQSGHNTVSWYQQALGQGPQFIFQYYREEENGRGNFPPRFSGLQFPNYSSELNVNALELDDSALYLCASRPDSTDTQYFGPGTRLTVL.

The rearrangement uses TRBV29-1 and TRBJ1-6; D gene ambiguous. V was shortened by 6 bases and J by 5 bases, with 17 bases between the two germline ends. Germline values: CDR1 SQVTM, CDR2 ANQGSEA. The CDR3 length is 15 residues. The CDR3 reads CSVAEGSANNSPLHF. The CDR3, as DNA: TGCAGCGTCGCCGAAGGGTCAGCCAATAATTCACCCCTCCACTTT.

The chain has TRBV19 and TRBJ1-1; D is uncertain. The CDR3 extends over 11 amino acids. Trimming stripped 6 bases from V and 0 bases from J, with 2 bases between. The germline gives CDR1 LNHDA, CDR2 SQIVND (reference sequence). As DNA, the CDR3 is TGTGCCAGTAGATTGAACACTGAAGCTTTCTTT. It is translated as CASRLNTEAFF.

The V gene is TRBV9, the J gene TRBJ2-1; 8 bases map to TRBD1. The CDR3 spans 16 residues. V trimming: 0 bases; J trimming: 5 bases; junction bases outside the gene matches: 7. Germline V gives CDR1 SGDLS, CDR2 YYNGEE. The DNA of the CDR3 is TGTGCCAGCAGCGTAGGGGTGGGACAGGCTCACAATGAGCAGTTCTTC. Amino acid sequence: CASSVGVGQAHNEQFF.

This chain connects TRBV2 to TRBJ2-5; D may be TRBD2 (5 bases). V lost 4 bases to trimming and J lost 0 bases, with 6 bases between them. CDR1 and CDR2 from the germline V gene are SNHLY and FYNNEI. The CDR3 totals 13 residues. The DNA of the CDR3 is TGTGCCAGCAGTGCGGACTACCAAGAGACCCAGTACTTC. Translation gives CASSADYQETQYF.

The chain couples TRBV7-9 to TRBJ1-2; perhaps TRBD1 as D (5 bases). This CDR3 comprises 15 residues. Per germline, CDR1 SEHNR and CDR2 FQNEAQ (reference sequence). Trimming left V 3 bases short and J 7 bases short, with 18 bases between. The CDR3 DNA is TGTGCCAGCAGCTTTCCGGCCAGGGCGAAAGGTGGCTACACCTTC. Its protein product is CASSFPARAKGGYTF.

V is TRBV30 and J is TRBJ2-7; D is uncertain. The germline V gene encodes CDR1 GTSNPN and CDR2 SVGIG (reference sequence). This CDR3 has 11 amino acids. V was trimmed by 1 base and J by 4 bases, leaving 5 bases between them. CDR3 DNA: TGTGCCTGGAGTGAGGGATACGAGCAGTACTTC. Its protein is CAWSEGYEQYF.

In regard to this clone: Distinct nucleotide sequences in the sample also encode this CDR3. The rearrangement links TRBV29-1 to TRBJ2-6; D not resolved. The CDR3 extends over 13 amino acids. Deletions cut 5 bases from V and 0 bases from J, with 5 bases between. Germline V lookup: CDR1 SQVTM, CDR2 ANQGSEA. CDR3 in amino acids: CSVRPSGANVLTF. In nucleotides, the CDR3 is TGCAGCGTTCGACCCTCTGGGGCCAACGTCCTGACTTTC.

The CDR3 DNA reads as TGTGCCAGCAACAGGGGGAACACTGAAGCTTTCTTT. Translating it yields CASNRGNTEAFF. The J gene is TRBJ1-1, the V gene TRBV25-1, with TRBD1 matching 7 bases. The CDR3 has 12 amino acids. CDR1 MGHDK and CDR2 SYGVNS come from the germline V gene. J was trimmed by 1 base and V by 7 bases; bases with no gene match: 0. Complete variable domain (other parts from reference TRBV25-1 and TRBJ1-1): EADIYQTPRYLVIGTGKKITLECSQTMGHDKMYWYQQDPGMELHLIHYSYGVNSTEKGDLSSESTVSRIRTEHFPLTLESARPSHTSQYLCASNRGNTEAFFGQGTRLTVV.

This clone was recorded a few times. The CDR3 DNA follows: TGTGCCAGCACCCGGACAGATCGCGAGCAGTACTTC. It specifies CASTRTDREQYF. The chain carries TRBV7-9 and TRBJ2-7; the D gene is possibly TRBD1 (6 bases). Trimming pared 7 bases from V and 6 bases from J, leaving 13 bases between. Germline V gene data show CDR1 as SEHNR and CDR2 as FQNEAQ (reference sequence). There are 12 residues in the CDR3.

The rearrangement uses TRBV29-1 and TRBJ1-2, with D uncertain. In germline, CDR1 is SQVTM, CDR2 ANQGSEA. The CDR3 loop spans 12 amino acids. V gave up 5 bases and J gave up 3 bases, with 10 bases separating them. The CDR3 DNA reads TGCAGCGTTCTCGAGGCCGACTATGGCTACACCTTC. Translation gives CSVLEADYGYTF.

The rearrangement links TRBV5-1 to TRBJ2-5; 10 nucleotides match TRBD2. The V segment lost 4 bases and the J segment 4 bases; nucleotides outside the gene matches: 7. This CDR3 is 15 amino acids long. Germline V gene data show CDR1 as SGHRS and CDR2 as YFSETQ. CDR3 residues: CASSAGTSDGETQYF. DNA of the CDR3: TGCGCCAGCAGCGCAGGGACTAGCGATGGAGAGACCCAGTACTTC. The full variable domain, completed using reference TRBV5-1 and TRBJ2-5, is KAGVTQTPRYLIKTRGQQVTLSCSPISGHRSVSWYQQTPGQGLQFLFEYFSETQRNKGNFPGRFSGRQFSNSRSEMNVSTLELGDSALYLCASSAGTSDGETQYFGPGTRLLVL.

V and J are TRBV30 and TRBJ2-7, with D perhaps assigned TRBD1 or TRBD2 (6 bases each). V gave up 0 bases and J gave up 6 bases, with 12 bases separating them. CDR1 and CDR2 from the germline V gene are GTSNPN and SVGIG (reference sequence). The CDR3 length is 13 residues. CDR3 sequence: CAWSVEGGSEQYF. The CDR3 nucleotides are TGTGCCTGGAGTGTAGAGGGGGGCTCCGAGCAGTACTTC.

V gene TRBV15 combines with J gene TRBJ2-3; no definite D call. V lost 1 base and J lost 3, with 8 bases in between. Germline-derived CDR1 and CDR2 are LNHNV and YYDKDF (reference sequence). CDR3 length: 14 amino acids. The CDR3 sequence: CATSRGGATDTQYF. CDR3 in DNA: TGTGCCACCAGCAGAGGTGGTGCGACAGATACGCAGTATTTT. Drawing the rest from reference TRBV15 and TRBJ2-3, the complete variable domain is DAMVIQNPRYQVTQFGKPVTLSCSQTLNHNVMYWYQQKSSQAPKLLFHYYDKDFNNEADTPDNFQSRRPNTSFCFLDIRSPGLGDTAMYLCATSRGGATDTQYFGPGTRLTVL.

The J gene is TRBJ2-3, the V gene TRBV29-1; D could derive from TRBD1 or TRBD2 (6 bases each). Germline V CDR1 and CDR2: SQVTM, ANQGSEA. The V and J ends lost 6 bases and 0 bases respectively, with 16 bases between them. The CDR3 contains 15 residues. The CDR3 bases are TGCAGCGTCCCAGAGTGGGGGGCCAGCACAGATACGCAGTATTTT. Translation gives CSVPEWGASTDTQYF.

This clone was observed a handful of times. The chain couples TRBV29-1 to TRBJ2-3; D unresolved. Trimming shortened V by 8 bases and J by 3 bases, and 12 bases separated the two germline ends. The length of the CDR3 is 12 residues. Germline loops: CDR1 SQVTM, CDR2 ANQGSEA. The CDR3 reads CSFSPPTDTQYF. The CDR3 DNA follows: TGCAGCTTTAGCCCGCCGACAGATACGCAGTATTTT.

This clone is a singleton in its sample. The CDR3 is CSGGSGELFF. DNA for the CDR3: TGCAGCGGGGGCTCCGGGGAGCTGTTTTTT. This chain links TRBV29-1 with TRBJ2-2, with a weak D call TRBD1 (5 bases). This CDR3 has 10 amino acids. CDR1 and CDR2 (germline): SQVTM, ANQGSEA. The germline V and J ends were trimmed by 7 bases and 6 bases, with 6 bases remaining between them.

The chain carries TRBV13 and TRBJ1-1; D ambiguous. Trimming took off 5 bases at V and 9 bases at J, with 13 bases between the two ends. The CDR3 runs to 12 residues. Germline assignment: CDR1 PRHDT and CDR2 FYEKMQ (reference sequence). Here the CDR3 reads CASSVRRGKAFF. In DNA, the CDR3 is TGTGCCAGCAGCGTCCGACGGGGAAAAGCTTTCTTT.